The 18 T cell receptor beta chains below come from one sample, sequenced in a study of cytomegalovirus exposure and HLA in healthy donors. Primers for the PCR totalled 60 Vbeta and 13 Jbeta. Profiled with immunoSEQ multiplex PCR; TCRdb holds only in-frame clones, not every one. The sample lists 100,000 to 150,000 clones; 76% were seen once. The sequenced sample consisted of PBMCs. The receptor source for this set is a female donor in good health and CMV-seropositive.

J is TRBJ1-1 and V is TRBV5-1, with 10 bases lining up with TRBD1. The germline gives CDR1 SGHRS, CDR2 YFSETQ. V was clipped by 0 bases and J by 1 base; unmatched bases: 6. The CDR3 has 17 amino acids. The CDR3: CASSLETGGGKNTEAFF. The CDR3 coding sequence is TGCGCCAGCAGCTTGGAGACAGGGGGCGGGAAGAACACTGAAGCTTTCTTT. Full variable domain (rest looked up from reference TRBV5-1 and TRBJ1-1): KAGVTQTPRYLIKTRGQQVTLSCSPISGHRSVSWYQQTPGQGLQFLFEYFSETQRNKGNFPGRFSGRQFSNSRSEMNVSTLELGDSALYLCASSLETGGGKNTEAFFGQGTRLTVV.

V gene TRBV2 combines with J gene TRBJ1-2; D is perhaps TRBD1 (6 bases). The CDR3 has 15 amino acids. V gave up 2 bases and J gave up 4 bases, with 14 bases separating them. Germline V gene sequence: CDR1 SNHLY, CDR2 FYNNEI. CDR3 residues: CASSEPNTGTYGYTF. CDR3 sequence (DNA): TGTGCCAGCAGTGAACCAAACACAGGGACCTATGGCTACACCTTC.

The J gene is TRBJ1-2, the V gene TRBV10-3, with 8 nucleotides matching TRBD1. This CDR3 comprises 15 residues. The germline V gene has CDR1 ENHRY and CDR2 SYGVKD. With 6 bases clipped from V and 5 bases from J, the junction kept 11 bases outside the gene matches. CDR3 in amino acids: CAISTQGVGGYGYTF. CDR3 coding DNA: TGTGCCATCAGCACACAGGGGGTAGGAGGGTATGGCTACACCTTC.

CDR3 in DNA: TGTGCCAGCAGCGTAGAGCGGCAGCGGTCCGGCAGAGAGACCCAGTACTTC. Translating it yields CASSVERQRSGRETQYF. V gene TRBV9 combines with J gene TRBJ2-5; TRBD2 might be the D (5 bases). V was clipped by 0 bases and J by 4 bases, with 19 bases between them. The CDR3 sequence is 17 residues long. Germline V lookup: CDR1 SGDLS, CDR2 YYNGEE.

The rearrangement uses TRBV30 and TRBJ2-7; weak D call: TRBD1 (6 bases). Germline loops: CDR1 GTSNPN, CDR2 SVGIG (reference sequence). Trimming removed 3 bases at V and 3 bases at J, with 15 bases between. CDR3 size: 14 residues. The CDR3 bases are TGTGCCTGGAGAACGGCAGGGGCGCTCTACGAGCAGTACTTC. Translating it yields CAWRTAGALYEQYF.

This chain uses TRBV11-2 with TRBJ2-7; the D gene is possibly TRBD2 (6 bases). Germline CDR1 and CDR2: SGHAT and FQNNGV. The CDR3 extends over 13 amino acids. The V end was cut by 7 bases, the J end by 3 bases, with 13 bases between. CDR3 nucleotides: TGTGCCAGCACCGAACGGGAGCGCTACGAGCAGTACTTC. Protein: CASTERERYEQYF.

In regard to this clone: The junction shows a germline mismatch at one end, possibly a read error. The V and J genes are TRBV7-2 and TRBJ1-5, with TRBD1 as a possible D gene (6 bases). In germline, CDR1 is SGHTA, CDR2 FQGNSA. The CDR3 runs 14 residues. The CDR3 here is CASSLATGNQPQHF. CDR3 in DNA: TGTGCCAGCAGCCTAGCGACAGGAAATCAGCCCCAGCATTTT.

The CDR3 DNA follows: TGTGCCAGCAGCTTCGCAGTTTACGAGCAGTACTTC. As protein: CASSFAVYEQYF. The chain joins TRBV5-5 to TRBJ2-7; D gene uncertain. CDR1 and CDR2 from the germline V gene are SGHKS and YYEKEE (reference sequence). The CDR3 is 12 residues long. V lost 2 bases to trimming and J lost 4 bases, with 7 bases between them.

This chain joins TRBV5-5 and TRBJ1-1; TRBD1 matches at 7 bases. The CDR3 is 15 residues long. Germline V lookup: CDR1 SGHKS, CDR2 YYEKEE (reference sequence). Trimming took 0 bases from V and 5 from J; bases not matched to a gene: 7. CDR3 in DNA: TGTGCCAGCAGCTTGGTCCAGGGGGATTGGACTGAAGCTTTCTTT. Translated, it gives CASSLVQGDWTEAFF.

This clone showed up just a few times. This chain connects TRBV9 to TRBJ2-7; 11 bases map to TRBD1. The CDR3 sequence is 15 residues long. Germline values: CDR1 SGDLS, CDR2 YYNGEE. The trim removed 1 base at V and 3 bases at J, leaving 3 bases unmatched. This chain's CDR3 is CASSVRGQGGYEQYF. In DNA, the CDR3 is TGTGCCAGCAGCGTACGGGGACAGGGGGGCTACGAGCAGTACTTC.

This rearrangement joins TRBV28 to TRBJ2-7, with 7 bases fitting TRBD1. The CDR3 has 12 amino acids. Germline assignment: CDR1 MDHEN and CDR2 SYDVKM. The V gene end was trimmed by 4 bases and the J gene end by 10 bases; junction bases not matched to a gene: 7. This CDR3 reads CASSSGGRAQYF. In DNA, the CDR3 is TGTGCCAGCAGTTCAGGGGGTCGGGCCCAGTACTTC.

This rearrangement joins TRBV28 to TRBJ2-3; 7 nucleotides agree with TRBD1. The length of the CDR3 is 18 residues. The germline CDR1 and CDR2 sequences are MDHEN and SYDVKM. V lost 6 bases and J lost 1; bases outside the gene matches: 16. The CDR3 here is CASSLGPARTGRTDTQYF. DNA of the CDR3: TGTGCCAGCAGCCTCGGTCCGGCCCGGACAGGCCGCACAGATACGCAGTATTTT.

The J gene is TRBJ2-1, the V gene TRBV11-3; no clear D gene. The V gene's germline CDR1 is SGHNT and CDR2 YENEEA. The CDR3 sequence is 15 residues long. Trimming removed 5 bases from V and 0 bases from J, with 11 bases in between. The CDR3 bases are TGTGCCAGCAGCGCGGAGCTCATCTCCTACAATGAGCAGTTCTTC. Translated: CASSAELISYNEQFF.

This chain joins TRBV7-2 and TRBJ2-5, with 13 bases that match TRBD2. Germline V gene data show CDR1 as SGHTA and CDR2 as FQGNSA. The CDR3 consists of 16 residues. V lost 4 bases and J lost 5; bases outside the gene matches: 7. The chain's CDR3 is CASSSRLAGGPETQYF. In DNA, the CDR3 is TGTGCCAGCAGCTCGCGACTAGCGGGAGGTCCTGAGACCCAGTACTTC.

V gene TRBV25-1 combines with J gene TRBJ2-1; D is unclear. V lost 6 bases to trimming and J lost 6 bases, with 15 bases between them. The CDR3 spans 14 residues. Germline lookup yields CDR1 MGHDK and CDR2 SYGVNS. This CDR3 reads CASSFSGRSNEQFF. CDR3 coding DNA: TGTGCCAGCAGCTTCTCGGGTAGGTCCAATGAGCAGTTCTTC.

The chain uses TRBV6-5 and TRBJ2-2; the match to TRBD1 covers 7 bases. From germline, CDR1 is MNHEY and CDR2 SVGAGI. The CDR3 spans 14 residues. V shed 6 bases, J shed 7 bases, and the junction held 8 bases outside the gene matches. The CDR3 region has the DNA TGTGCCAGCAGGCCGGACAGGTTATTCGGGGAGCTGTTTTTT. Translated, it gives CASRPDRLFGELFF.

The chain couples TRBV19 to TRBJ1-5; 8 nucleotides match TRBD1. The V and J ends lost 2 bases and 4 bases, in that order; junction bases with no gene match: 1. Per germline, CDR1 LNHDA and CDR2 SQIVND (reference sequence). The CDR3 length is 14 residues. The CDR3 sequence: CASSIQGANQPQHF. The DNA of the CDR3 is TGTGCCAGTAGTATACAGGGGGCTAATCAGCCCCAGCATTTT.

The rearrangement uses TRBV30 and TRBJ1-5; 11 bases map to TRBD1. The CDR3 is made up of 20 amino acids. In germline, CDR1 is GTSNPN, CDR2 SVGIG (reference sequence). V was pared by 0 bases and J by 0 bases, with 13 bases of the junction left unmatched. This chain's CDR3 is CAWSVGLGQGATDSNQPQHF. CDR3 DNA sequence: TGTGCCTGGAGTGTGGGCCTCGGACAGGGGGCAACCGATAGCAATCAGCCCCAGCATTTT.